These 10 T cell receptor beta chains originate from one sample sequenced in a study of patients and donors after allogeneic stem cell transplantation. TCRdb reprocessed the RT-PCR reads with MiXCR, giving one entry per CDR3 protein. The data hold some 11,000 distinct CDR3 sequences, with under 30% observed a single time. The sample comprised blood, either unsorted or a sorted T cell fraction (not recorded which). The receptors were gathered from a human donor who was either an allogeneic HSCT recipient or a stem cell or donor lymphocyte infusion donor (not recorded which). It is not recorded whose cells these are; they may come from a transplant donor.

The chain is built from TRBV28 and TRBJ1-5; D is unresolved. Germline loops: CDR1 MDHEN, CDR2 SYDVKM. V was clipped by 7 bases and J by 0 bases, with 7 bases between them. This CDR3 is 13 amino acids long. Here the CDR3 DNA reads TGTGCCAGCACCCCAGATAGCAATCAGCCCCAGCATTTT. Protein sequence: CASTPDSNQPQHF.

In its sample, this clonotype was seen a few times. This chain joins TRBV5-1 and TRBJ2-1, with D unclear. There are 12 residues in the CDR3. V was clipped by 1 base and J by 6 bases, with 5 bases between them. Germline V gene sequence: CDR1 SGHRS, CDR2 YFSETQ. The DNA for the CDR3 is TGCGCCAGCAGCTTGATCGGCAATGAGCAGTTCTTC. Protein: CASSLIGNEQFF.

V usage is TRBV28 and J usage is TRBJ1-5; the D is unclear. Germline V gene sequence: CDR1 MDHEN, CDR2 SYDVKM. V lost 5 bases to trimming and J lost 0 bases, with 14 bases between them. The CDR3 covers 16 residues. CDR3 loop: CASSRLGVYSNQPQHF. CDR3 nucleotide sequence: TGTGCCAGCAGTCGTCTCGGGGTTTATAGCAATCAGCCCCAGCATTTT.

This clonotype showed up just a few times. The V call is TRBV30, the J call TRBJ2-7; 7 positions match TRBD1. The CDR3 is 13 residues long. The germline CDR1 and CDR2 sequences are GTSNPN and SVGIG (reference sequence). V lost 0 bases to trimming and J lost 3 bases; unmatched junction nucleotides: 2. The CDR3 reads CAWSVGDSYEQYF. The CDR3, as DNA: TGTGCCTGGAGTGTAGGGGACAGCTACGAGCAGTACTTC. Full variable domain (missing parts from reference TRBV30 and TRBJ2-7): SQTIHQWPATLVQPVGSPLSLECTVEGTSNPNLYWYRQAAGRGLQLLFYSVGIGQISSEVPQNLSASRPQDRQFILSSKKLLLSDSGFYLCAWSVGDSYEQYFGPGTRLTVT.

This clonotype was seen more than once but under ten times. The chain recombines TRBV7-9 with TRBJ1-2, with D perhaps matching TRBD1 (5 bases). The germline V gene encodes CDR1 SEHNR and CDR2 FQNEAQ (reference sequence). The CDR3 sequence is 12 residues long. V was clipped by 8 bases and J by 4 bases, with 11 bases between them. The CDR3 sequence is CASQGGGYGYTF. CDR3 DNA sequence: TGTGCCAGCCAGGGTGGGGGCTATGGCTACACCTTC.

This clonotype appeared a few times. The rearrangement links TRBV19 to TRBJ1-1; D call uncertain. The germline V and J ends were trimmed by 3 bases and 4 bases, with 6 bases remaining between them. Per the germline V gene, CDR1 is LNHDA and CDR2 is SQIVND (reference sequence). The length of the CDR3 is 12 residues. The CDR3 nucleotides read TGTGCCAGTAGTATTCGTGGCACTGAAGCTTTCTTT. It yields the protein CASSIRGTEAFF.

This clonotype has a count of ten or more. This chain uses TRBV12-3 or TRBV12-4 with TRBJ1-1; D possibly corresponds to TRBD1 (5 bases). The CDR3 has 13 amino acids. The V end lost 7 bases, the J end lost 8 bases, and 17 bases lay between the germline ends. CDR3 coding DNA: TGTGCCAGCACCTCCCGGGGGTCCTTCGAAGCTTTCTTT. Translated: CASTSRGSFEAFF.

This clonotype was picked up many times. J is TRBJ1-1 and V is TRBV20-1; tentatively, D is TRBD1 (6 bases). In germline, CDR1 is DFQATT, CDR2 SNEGSKA (reference sequence). The V end lost 1 base, the J end lost 2 bases, and 11 bases lay between the germline ends. The CDR3 is 14 residues long. In DNA form, the CDR3 reads TGCAGTGCTAGAGCCCTGACAGGCAACACTGAAGCTTTCTTT. It is translated as CSARALTGNTEAFF.

This clonotype appeared a few times. The chain recombines TRBV4-1 with TRBJ1-2; D remains ambiguous. Germline V CDR1 and CDR2: MGHRA, YSYEKL. This CDR3 comprises 15 residues. Deletions cut 0 bases from V and 8 bases from J, with 16 bases between. CDR3 sequence: CASSQDGPFSGGYTF. The CDR3 DNA reads TGCGCCAGCAGCCAAGATGGTCCCTTCAGTGGGGGCTACACCTTC.

A few counts support this clonotype. The V and J genes are TRBV7-2 and TRBJ1-3; D gene unclear. V was clipped by 1 base and J by 0 bases, with 4 bases between them. In germline, CDR1 is SGHTA, CDR2 FQGNSA. The CDR3 covers 14 residues. The CDR3 region is CASSLDYSGNTIYF. CDR3 bases: TGTGCCAGCAGCTTAGACTACTCTGGAAACACCATATATTTT.